The clone carrying this T cell receptor (beta chain) came up many times. A lack of ophthalmopathy progression within 18 months defined stable Graves' hyperthyroidism. Hyperthyroidism had been newly diagnosed in patients aged 18 to 65, and its duration was under 2 months. The sample is drawn from a study of T cells in Graves' hyperthyroidism and ophthalmopathy. Amplification of TCR beta CDR3 regions was performed using RNA transcripts as template. In the first-round RT-PCR of the TCR CDR3, the HTBI primer set was used. TCRdb redid the calling of the multiplex PCR reads with MiXCR, one entry per CDR3 protein. The sample has around 280,000 distinct CDR3 sequences, roughly 13% seen once; the top ten hold under 8%. The sequence was obtained from a woman in her 40s with Graves' hyperthyroidism. The sequenced sample was blood.

In DNA, the CDR3 is TGTGCCAGCAGCTCCAGGGGGAGCTCGAACGAGCAGTACTTC. This sequence encodes CASSSRGSSNEQYF. The rearrangement links TRBV7-2 to TRBJ2-7; TRBD1 matches 7 bases. With V trimmed by 4 bases and J by 5 bases, 8 bases remained unmatched. Germline CDR1 and CDR2: SGHTA and FQGNSA. This CDR3 comprises 14 residues.